This TCR beta chain was captured in a study of beta chain features in type 1 diabetes. CDR1 is MNHEY, CDR2 SVGAGI, per germline. CDR3 length equals 15 residues. Trimming left V 6 bases short and J 5 bases short, with 18 bases between. Sorting based on CD45RO/CCR7/CD25/CD127/CD95/CD27 separated CD4+ naive, central memory, regulatory and stem cell-like memory cells. Populations isolated by sorting all had purity greater than 95%. All of the isolated RNA was reverse transcribed, so expressed TCRB transcripts were sequenced. Naive, central memory and regulatory T cell samples yielded about 4 million reads on average. Method: immunoSEQ multiplex PCR; TCRdb's copy keeps in-frame clones and lacks some. The sample lists roughly 150,000 clones, approximately 9.1% occurring once. Whole-study results and caveats: There was a moderate but significant shortening of TCRB CDR3s in all four CD4+ subsets of Type 1 diabetes patients.

A word on this clone: Antigen unknown.

The TCR sequence derives from a woman between 25 and 40 years old with type 1 diabetes. Material for sequencing was central memory CD4+ T cells from blood. The J gene is TRBJ2-3, the V gene TRBV6-5; D gene ambiguous. The CDR3 loop is CASSQPGGNKDTQYF. The CDR3 region has the DNA TGTGCCAGCAGCCAGCCCGGCGGTAATAAAGATACGCAGTATTTT.